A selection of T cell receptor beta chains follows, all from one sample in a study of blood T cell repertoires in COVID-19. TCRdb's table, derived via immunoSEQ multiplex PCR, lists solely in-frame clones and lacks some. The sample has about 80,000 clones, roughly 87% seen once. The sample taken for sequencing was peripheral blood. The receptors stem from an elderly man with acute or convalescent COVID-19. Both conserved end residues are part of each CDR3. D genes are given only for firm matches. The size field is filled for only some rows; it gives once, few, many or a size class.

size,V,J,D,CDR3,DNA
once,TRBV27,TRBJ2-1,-,CASSSVTYNEQFF,TGTGCCAGCAGTTCCGTGACTTACAATGAGCAGTTCTTC
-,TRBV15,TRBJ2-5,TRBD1,CATGQGVEETQYF,TGTGCCACCGGACAGGGGGTTGAAGAGACCCAGTACTTC
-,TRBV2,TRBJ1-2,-,CASTGDRAYGYTF,TGTGCCAGCACGGGAGACAGAGCCTATGGCTACACCTTC
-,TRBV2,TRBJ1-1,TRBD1,CATQAGQGLSTEAFF,TGTGCCACCCAGGCGGGACAGGGGTTATCCACTGAAGCTTTCTTT
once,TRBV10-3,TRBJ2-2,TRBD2,CAISEAGGGDTGELFF,TGTGCCATCAGTGAGGCTGGCGGGGGGGACACCGGGGAGCTGTTTTTT
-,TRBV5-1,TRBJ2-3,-,CASSLPNTDTQYF,TGCGCCAGCAGCTTGCCAAACACAGATACGCAGTATTTT
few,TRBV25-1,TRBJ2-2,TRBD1,CASSVGQGAGTGELFF,TGTGCCAGCAGTGTAGGACAGGGGGCAGGCACCGGGGAGCTGTTTTTT
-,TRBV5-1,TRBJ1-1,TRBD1,CASSLGTGNTEAFF,TGCGCCAGCAGCTTGGGGACAGGGAACACTGAAGCTTTCTTT
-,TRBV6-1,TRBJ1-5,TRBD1,CASSEVGRGQGAVQPQHF,TGTGCCAGCAGTGAAGTGGGAAGGGGACAGGGGGCCGTTCAGCCCCAGCATTTT
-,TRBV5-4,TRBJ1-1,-,CASSLRSGLGNTEAFF,TGTGCCAGCAGCTTGCGTTCAGGGCTGGGGAACACTGAAGCTTTCTTT